These T cell receptor beta chains were read from a single sample in a study of OX40 agonist ivuxolimab in advanced cancers. TCRdb's table, derived via immunoSEQ multiplex PCR, lists solely in-frame clones and lacks some. The sample has about 120,000 clones, roughly 93% seen once. Sequencing was performed on CD4+ or CD8+ T cells sorted from blood, taken in a trial of the OX40 agonist ivuxolimab. All receptors come from an adult with an advanced solid tumor such as melanoma, head and neck, liver or kidney cancer. Both conserved end residues are part of each CDR3. Each record gives: J gene, D gene, V gene, clone size, CDR3 DNA, CDR3 protein. A D gene is named only where the DNA matches it firmly. Part of the rows lack a size; the others show once, few, many or a class for expanded clones.

>TRBJ1-1|-|TRBV5-1|-
TGCGCCAGCAGCTTGGCGGGTATGAACACTGAAGCTTTCTTT
CASSLAGMNTEAFF
>TRBJ2-3|-|TRBV19|-
TGTGCCAGTAGTATTTTCCGCTCAGGCACAGATACGCAGTATTTT
CASSIFRSGTDTQYF
>TRBJ2-4|TRBD1|TRBV7-3|-
TGTGCCCGAGGACGGGGACAGGGGTGGGATCTAGCCAAAAACATTCAGTACTTC
CARGRGQGWDLAKNIQYF
>TRBJ2-3|-|TRBV6-4|-
TGTGCCAGCAGCACGGGACTTAATACAGATACGCAGTATTTT
CASSTGLNTDTQYF
>TRBJ1-2|-|TRBV6-1|-
TGTGCCAGCAGGGAACAGGGCCGCTATGGCTACACCTTC
CASREQGRYGYTF
>TRBJ2-5|-|TRBV5-4|-
TGTGCCAGCAGCATACAGGGGAGGCAAGAGACCCAGTACTTC
CASSIQGRQETQYF
>TRBJ2-5|-|TRBV7-2|-
TGTGCCAGCAGCGTCCAGGGAAGGATTACAAGCCAAGAGACCCAGTACTTC
CASSVQGRITSQETQYF
>TRBJ2-5|TRBD2|TRBV28|-
TGTGCCAGCATCGGGGGGGGATTTAAAGAGACCCAGTACTTC
CASIGGGFKETQYF
>TRBJ2-7|-|TRBV6-1|-
TGTGCCAGCAACCACGGGAGCGCCTACGAGCAGTACTTC
CASNHGSAYEQYF
>TRBJ1-1|-|TRBV19|few
TGTGCCAGTAGTATAGATCGGTTGAACACTGAAGCTTTCTTT
CASSIDRLNTEAFF
>TRBJ1-5|-|TRBV28|-
TGTGCCAGCAGTTTATGGCTTGGAGGCGGCAATCAGCCCCAGCATTTT
CASSLWLGGGNQPQHF
>TRBJ1-5|-|TRBV6-5|-
TGTGCCAGCAGCCCGACGGGGGGGGTTCAGCCCCAGCATTTT
CASSPTGGVQPQHF
>TRBJ2-3|TRBD2|TRBV5-1|once
TGCGCCAGCAGCTTAGGGACTAGCGGGATCTTGGTAGATACGCAGTATTTT
CASSLGTSGILVDTQYF
>TRBJ1-1|-|TRBV19|-
TGTGCCAGTAGTATAGTGACAGGAGTGAACACTGAAGCTTTCTTT
CASSIVTGVNTEAFF
>TRBJ2-3|-|TRBV6-4|-
TGTGCCAGCAGTGACCCGTTGGCAGATACGCAGTATTTT
CASSDPLADTQYF
>TRBJ1-1|-|TRBV6-5|-
TGTGCCAGCAGTTACTCGATAGCCAGGGACACTGAAGCTTTCTTT
CASSYSIARDTEAFF
>TRBJ1-6|-|TRBV2|-
TGTGCCAGCACCCAGGGTTACAATTCACCCCTCCACTTT
CASTQGYNSPLHF
>TRBJ2-3|-|TRBV11-1|-
TGTGCCAGCAGCCACTCAGGGGTAGATACGCAGTATTTT
CASSHSGVDTQYF
>TRBJ2-4|TRBD1|TRBV4-1|-
TGCGCCAGCAGCAGAGGACAGGAGATAAACATTCAGTACTTC
CASSRGQEINIQYF
>TRBJ2-2|-|TRBV6-6|once
TGTGCCAGCGGGCTCCCGAACACCGGGGAGCTGTTTTTT
CASGLPNTGELFF
>TRBJ2-1|-|TRBV19|-
TGTGCCAGTAGTATAGGCTTAGCGCGAGGTGAGCAGTTCTTC
CASSIGLARGEQFF
>TRBJ2-1|-|TRBV18|-
TGTGCCAGCTCACCGCTGGGGGCCACCTACAATGAGCAGTTCTTC
CASSPLGATYNEQFF
>TRBJ1-1|-|TRBV6-5|-
TGTGCCAGCAGCATCCTGGCGGGGAACACTGAAGCTTTCTTT
CASSILAGNTEAFF
>TRBJ1-2|-|TRBV29-1|-
TGCAGCGTTGGTGGCTCTAACTATGGCTACACCTTC
CSVGGSNYGYTF
>TRBJ2-3|-|TRBV28|-
TGTGCCAGCAGTGCCGGCCCATATACGCAGTATTTT
CASSAGPYTQYF
>TRBJ1-2|TRBD1|TRBV6-5|once
TGTGCCAGCAGTTACTCTTCTCAGGGGGTGTTTGGCTACACCTTC
CASSYSSQGVFGYTF